This entry describes one T cell receptor beta chain. These data belong to a study of blood T cell repertoires in COVID-19. For the study at large: Some COVID-19 samples were acute and others convalescent; all came from the United States, Italy and Spain. PBMCs, B-cell-depleted T cells, or T cells were the source of the cDNA or gDNA that made up the material.

The germline CDR1 and CDR2 sequences are SGHDT and YYEEEE. There are 17 residues in the CDR3. The trim removed 4 bases at V and 4 bases at J, leaving 12 bases unmatched. Per the study methods: Amplification of reference gene primers was used by the study to estimate nucleated cell counts. Sequenced by immunoSEQ multiplex PCR; TCRdb stores in-frame clones only, minus some. From that table come the V and J calls and clone size; the DNA was used to work out D and trimming. This sample has 310,000 or so clones; around 90% occur once, and the top ten carry about 2.2%. Input material: peripheral blood. The chain joins TRBV5-6 to TRBJ1-1; TRBD1 aligns across 11 bases. This TCR was sampled from a woman between 50 and 59 years old who had recovered from COVID-19. The DNA for the CDR3 is TGTGCCAGCAGCCCTTCTCCAGGACAGGGGGCACCCACTGAAGCTTTCTTT. Protein product: CASSPSPGQGAPTEAFF.